This T cell receptor beta chain was documented in a study of cytomegalovirus exposure and HLA in healthy donors. Whole-study findings and limits: A later examination showed that TCR association rates differed by HLA locus, with DRB1 most and HLA-C fewest.

As regards this clone: Antigen: not known.

The PCR ran on 60 Vbeta and 13 Jbeta primers. In the original processing: Among the unique TCR beta chains that a later analysis counted, around 72 million in all, about 12 million were shared. Sequencing used immunoSEQ multiplex PCR; TCRdb keeps in-frame clones, though not all of them. V, J and clone size were drawn from that table, and D and trimming were deduced from the DNA. The table includes 210,000 or so clones, roughly four fifths detected once. The CDR3 covers 14 residues. V gave up 4 bases and J gave up 5 bases, with 15 bases separating them. The germline CDR1 and CDR2 sequences are SGHTA and FQGNSA.

V and J are TRBV7-2 and TRBJ2-7, with D hard to call. The sequence was collected from a girl aged 2-10 years in good health and CMV-seronegative. The sample comprised PBMCs. DNA for the CDR3: TGTGCCAGCAGCTCATGGCAGAAATCCCACGAGCAGTACTTC. This gives the protein CASSSWQKSHEQYF.